These 4 T cell receptor beta chains were sequenced from one sample in a study of shared clonotypes between healthy human individuals. This table comes from immunoSEQ multiplex PCR, and its TCRdb copy is limited to in-frame clones, with some not included. Here the sample spans roughly 2 million clones, 95% being singletons. Sequenced input: naive CD4+ T cells sorted from blood. The subset is: CD45RA+ positively selected. All receptors come from a man between 18 and 35 years old in good health.

This clone has just one count. Other DNA sequences within the sample encode an identical CDR3. CDR3: CASSVAGDSNQPQHF. The CDR3 region has the DNA TGTGCCAGCAGCGTAGCAGGAGATAGCAATCAGCCCCAGCATTTT. The chain couples TRBV9 to TRBJ1-5; D is unclear. This CDR3 spans 15 amino acids. The V and J ends lost 0 bases and 0 bases respectively, with 7 bases between them. From germline, CDR1 is SGDLS and CDR2 YYNGEE.

This clone was counted once. This rearrangement joins TRBV19 to TRBJ1-1; weak D call: TRBD1 (6 bases). V was pared by 4 bases and J by 9 bases, with 12 bases between. Germline-derived CDR1 and CDR2 are LNHDA and SQIVND (reference sequence). The CDR3 has 12 amino acids. The CDR3 region is CASSTTGFKAFF. The DNA for the CDR3 is TGTGCCAGTAGTACCACAGGGTTTAAAGCTTTCTTT.

Of note for this clone: Other nucleotide sequences in the sample specify the same CDR3. This rearrangement joins TRBV5-1 to TRBJ1-1; the D gene is possibly TRBD1 (5 bases). In germline, CDR1 is SGHRS, CDR2 YFSETQ. Trimming removed 0 bases at V and 0 bases at J, with 9 bases between. This CDR3 spans 15 amino acids. As DNA, the CDR3 is TGCGCCAGCAGCTTGGGGGCAGGGCTGAACACTGAAGCTTTCTTT. This encodes CASSLGAGLNTEAFF.

The genes are TRBV30 and TRBJ1-3, with 9 bases aligning to TRBD1. The CDR3 length is 15 residues. With V trimmed by 1 base and J by 6 bases, 7 bases remained unmatched. Germline assignment: CDR1 GTSNPN and CDR2 SVGIG (reference sequence). CDR3 DNA: TGTGCCTGGAGTGGAGACAGGGGGAGTGAAAACACCATATATTTT. Translating it yields CAWSGDRGSENTIYF.